The entry below describes one TCR beta chain. Its antigen remains unknown. V lost 6 bases, J lost 6 bases, and 11 bases lay in between. CDR1 is LGHNT and CDR2 is FRNRAP in the germline V gene. The CDR3 is 13 residues long. The record originates from a study of blood T cells in healthy people across ages. The donors, healthy Caucasians from Russia, were aged roughly 6 to 100. Whole-study results and caveats: It was found that TCR beta diversity correlated strongly with the percentage of naive T cells. With age, beta diversity per million T cells declined roughly linearly, significantly by about 37.

Primed by a sample-barcoded 5' primer and a J-beta primer mix, a second PCR proceeded for 7 to 11 cycles. TCRdb re-called the 5' RACE reads with MiXCR, one entry per CDR3 protein. The table records about 1 million distinct CDR3 sequences, 35% to 50% of them present only once. This receptor was identified in a woman aged 55-70 years in good health. The V and J genes are TRBV12-5 and TRBJ2-2; no clear D. Sequencing was performed on blood. The CDR3 nucleotides are TGTGCTAGTGGCCCAGGTTTCCCCGGGGAGCTGTTTTTT. Translated: CASGPGFPGELFF. The entire variable domain, with the rest obtained from reference TRBV12-5 and TRBJ2-2, is as follows: DARVTQTPRHKVTEMGQEVTMRCQPILGHNTVFWYRQTMMQGLELLAYFRNRAPLDDSGMPKDRFSAEMPDATLATLKIQPSEPRDSAVYFCASGPGFPGELFFGEGSRLTVL.